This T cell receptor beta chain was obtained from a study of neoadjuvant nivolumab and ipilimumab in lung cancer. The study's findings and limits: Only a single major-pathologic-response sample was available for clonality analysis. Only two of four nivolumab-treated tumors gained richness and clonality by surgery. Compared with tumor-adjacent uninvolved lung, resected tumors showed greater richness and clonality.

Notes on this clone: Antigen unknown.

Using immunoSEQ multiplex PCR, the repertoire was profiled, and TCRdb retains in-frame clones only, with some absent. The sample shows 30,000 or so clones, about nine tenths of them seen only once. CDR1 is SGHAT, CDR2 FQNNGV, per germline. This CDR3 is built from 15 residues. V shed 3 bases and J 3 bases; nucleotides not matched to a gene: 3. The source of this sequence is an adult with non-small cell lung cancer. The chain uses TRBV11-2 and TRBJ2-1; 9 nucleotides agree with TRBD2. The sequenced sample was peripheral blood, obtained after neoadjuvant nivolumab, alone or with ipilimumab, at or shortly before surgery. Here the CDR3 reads CASSFLSGGYNEQFF. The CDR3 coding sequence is TGTGCCAGCAGCTTCCTTAGCGGGGGCTACAATGAGCAGTTCTTC.